These T cell receptor beta chains were read from a single sample in a study of T cell changes during pregnancy in multiple sclerosis. Assay used: immunoSEQ multiplex PCR; TCRdb lists only in-frame clones, some missing. The table has some 97,000 clones, 94% seen once. Sample: peripheral blood, taken before pregnancy. These receptors were obtained from a female donor with multiple sclerosis, enrolled in a pregnancy study. The CDR3 runs from the conserved cysteine through the conserved F or W. The order of the fields is clone size, CDR3 length, D gene, J gene, V gene, CDR3 DNA, CDR3 protein. A D gene is named only where the DNA matches it firmly. Clone size is given for some rows only: seen once, a few or many times, or a class if the clone is expanded.

clone_size: few
cdr3_length: 13
d_call: NA
j_call: TRBJ2-7
v_call: TRBV11-2
cdr3_nt: TGTGCCAGCAGCTTAGGGCAGGGTGGCGAGCAGTACTTC
cdr3_aa: CASSLGQGGEQYF

clone_size: NA
cdr3_length: 14
d_call: NA
j_call: TRBJ2-2
v_call: TRBV7-2
cdr3_nt: TGTGCCAGCAGTCGGGGCACTAGCCCCGGGGAGCTGTTTTTT
cdr3_aa: CASSRGTSPGELFF

clone_size: once
cdr3_length: 15
d_call: TRBD2
j_call: TRBJ2-7
v_call: TRBV27
cdr3_nt: TGTGCCAGCAGTTTAACAGCTAGCGGGGGCTACGAGCAGTACTTC
cdr3_aa: CASSLTASGGYEQYF

clone_size: NA
cdr3_length: 11
d_call: TRBD1
j_call: TRBJ1-1
v_call: TRBV20-1
cdr3_nt: TGCAGTGCCCGACAGGGCACTGAAGCTTTCTTT
cdr3_aa: CSARQGTEAFF

clone_size: NA
cdr3_length: 16
d_call: NA
j_call: TRBJ2-3
v_call: TRBV21-1
cdr3_nt: TGTGCCAGCAGCAAAGTCGGTAGCGGGAGAGGAGATACGCAGTATTTT
cdr3_aa: CASSKVGSGRGDTQYF

clone_size: NA
cdr3_length: 19
d_call: NA
j_call: TRBJ2-2
v_call: TRBV27
cdr3_nt: TGTGCCAGCAGTTCTTTCTTACTACTGAACGACTTACCCACCGGGGAGCTGTTTTTT
cdr3_aa: CASSSFLLLNDLPTGELFF

clone_size: NA
cdr3_length: 15
d_call: NA
j_call: TRBJ1-2
v_call: TRBV5-1
cdr3_nt: TGCGCCAGCAGCCATTCTTTGGGGGGTCCTGATGGCTACACCTTC
cdr3_aa: CASSHSLGGPDGYTF

clone_size: NA
cdr3_length: 16
d_call: TRBD1
j_call: TRBJ2-3
v_call: TRBV27
cdr3_nt: TGTGCCAGCAGCCCCGCACCGGGACAGACCACAGATACGCAGTATTTT
cdr3_aa: CASSPAPGQTTDTQYF

clone_size: NA
cdr3_length: 13
d_call: NA
j_call: TRBJ1-1
v_call: TRBV9
cdr3_nt: TGTGCCAGCAGCGTATCTGTGAACACTGAAGCTTTCTTT
cdr3_aa: CASSVSVNTEAFF

clone_size: NA
cdr3_length: 13
d_call: NA
j_call: TRBJ1-2
v_call: TRBV30
cdr3_nt: TGTGCCTGGAGTTGGGTGACAGGCGGTGGCTACACCTTC
cdr3_aa: CAWSWVTGGGYTF